Described below is a single TCR beta chain sequence and its context. Assay: immunoSEQ multiplex PCR; the TCRdb copy retains only in-frame clones and omits some. The sample lists just under 350,000 clones; over 70% were seen once. This record belongs to a study of blood T cell repertoires in COVID-19. Study background: PBMCs, B-cell-depleted T cells, or T cells provided the cDNA or gDNA that made up the material.

The origin of this receptor is a woman between 45 and 65 years old with COVID-19, enrolled during active disease. The sample taken for sequencing was peripheral blood.

Here the CDR3 DNA reads TGCAGCGTTGAAGAAAGTTACGGCTACAATGAGCAGTTCTTC. It specifies CSVEESYGYNEQFF. The chain links TRBV29-1 to TRBJ2-1; D remains unclear. The CDR3 spans 14 residues. CDR1 and CDR2 from the germline V gene are SQVTM and ANQGSEA. Between the trimmed V and J ends, which lost 0 bases and 3 bases, there was a span of 9 bases.